A single T cell receptor beta chain is shown here with its context. The second PCR ran about 6 to 12 cycles with a sample-barcoded 5' primer and J-beta primers. TCRdb re-analysed the 5' RACE reads in MiXCR, keeping a single row per CDR3 protein. This table holds 600,000 to 850,000 distinct CDR3 sequences, around a quarter found once. These data are taken from a study of blood T cells in healthy people across ages. At least 7 million PBMCs were isolated per sample. A further study also used this sample, focusing on T cells of mothers and their children. From that paper: A few healthy Caucasian mothers and their six children donated. Sequencing got over 9 million TCR beta CDR3 reads from each mother and about 2.9 million from each child. The overlap seen between related mothers and children slightly exceeded that of unrelated pairs, though not significantly.

The sample was blood. The TCR comes from a boy younger than 18 in good health.

CDR3 DNA sequence: TGTGCCAGCAGTTTAGCGCGGGGCAGGCAGTTCTTC. Translated: CASSLARGRQFF. The genes are TRBV12-3 or TRBV12-4 and TRBJ2-5; perhaps TRBD2 as D (6 bases). The DNA end lines up better with TRBJ2-1; the J call may be wrong. The CDR3 is 12 amino acids.